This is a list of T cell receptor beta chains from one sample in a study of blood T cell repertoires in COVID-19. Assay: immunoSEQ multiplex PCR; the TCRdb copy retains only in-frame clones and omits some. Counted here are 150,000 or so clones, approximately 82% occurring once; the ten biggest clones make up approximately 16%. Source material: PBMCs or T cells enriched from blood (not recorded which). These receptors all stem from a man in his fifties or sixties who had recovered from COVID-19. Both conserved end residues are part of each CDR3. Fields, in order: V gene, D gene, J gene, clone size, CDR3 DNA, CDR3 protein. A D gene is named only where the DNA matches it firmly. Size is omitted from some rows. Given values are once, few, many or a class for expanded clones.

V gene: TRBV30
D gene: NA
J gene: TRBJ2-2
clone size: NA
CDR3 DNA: TGTGCCTGGTCCCAGGTCGCCGGGGAGCTGTTTTTT
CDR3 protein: CAWSQVAGELFF

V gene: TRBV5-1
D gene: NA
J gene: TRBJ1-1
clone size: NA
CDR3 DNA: TGCGCCAGCAGCCCCGACAGGTTTCCTTTCTTT
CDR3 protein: CASSPDRFPFF

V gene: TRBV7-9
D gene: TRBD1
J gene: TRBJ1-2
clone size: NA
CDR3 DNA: TGTGCCAGCAGCCGTGCCGGGACAGGGGATGGCTACACCTTC
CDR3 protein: CASSRAGTGDGYTF

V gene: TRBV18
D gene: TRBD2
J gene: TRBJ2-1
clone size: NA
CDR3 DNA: TGTGCCAGCTCACCCCTAGCGGGCGACAATGAGCAGTTCTTC
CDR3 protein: CASSPLAGDNEQFF

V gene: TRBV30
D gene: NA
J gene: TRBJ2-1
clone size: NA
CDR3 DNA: TGTGCCTGGGCTAAGTACAATGAGCAGTTCTTC
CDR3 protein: CAWAKYNEQFF

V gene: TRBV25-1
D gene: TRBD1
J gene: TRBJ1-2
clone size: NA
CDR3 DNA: TGTGCCAGCACTCGGCAGGGGGATAACTATGGCTACACCTTC
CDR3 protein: CASTRQGDNYGYTF

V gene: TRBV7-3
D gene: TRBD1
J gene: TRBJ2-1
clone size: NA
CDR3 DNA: TGTGCCAGCAGCTTAACGATGTCAACAGGGGGCAGGGGTGAGCAGTTCTTC
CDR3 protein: CASSLTMSTGGRGEQFF

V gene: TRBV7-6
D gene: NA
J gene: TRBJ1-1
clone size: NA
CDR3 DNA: TGTGCCAGCAGTCCTCAGGGTTTGGCTGAAGCTTTCTTT
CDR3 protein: CASSPQGLAEAFF

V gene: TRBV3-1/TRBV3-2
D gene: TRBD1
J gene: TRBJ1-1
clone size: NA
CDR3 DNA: TGTGCCAGCAGGAGACGGGACAGTGAAGCTTTCTTT
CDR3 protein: CASRRRDSEAFF

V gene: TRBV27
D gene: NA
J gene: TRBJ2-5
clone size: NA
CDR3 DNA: TGTGCCAGCAGGCAGGGACATCCCTCACGGGAGACCCAGTACTTC
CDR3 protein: CASRQGHPSRETQYF

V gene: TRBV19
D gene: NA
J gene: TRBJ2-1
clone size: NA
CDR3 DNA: TGTGCCAGTAGTATGGTCCAGACTCAGCAGTTCTTC
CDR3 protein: CASSMVQTQQFF

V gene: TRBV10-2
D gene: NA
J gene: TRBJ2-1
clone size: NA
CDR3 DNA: TGCGCCAGCAGTCATAGCGTTGAGCAGTTCTTC
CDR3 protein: CASSHSVEQFF

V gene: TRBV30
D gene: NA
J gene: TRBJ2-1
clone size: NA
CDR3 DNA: TGTGCCTGGAGTCTCGAGTTCTCCTACAATGAGCAGTTCTTC
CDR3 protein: CAWSLEFSYNEQFF

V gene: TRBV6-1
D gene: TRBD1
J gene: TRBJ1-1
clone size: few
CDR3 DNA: TGTGCCAGCAGTGGACAGGGGGCTAGGGTGAACACTGAAGCTTTCTTT
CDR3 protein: CASSGQGARVNTEAFF

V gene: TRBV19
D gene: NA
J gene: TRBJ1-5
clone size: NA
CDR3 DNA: TGTGCGTTAAGTAGGGGCGATAGCAATCAGCCCCAGCATTTT
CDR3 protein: CALSRGDSNQPQHF

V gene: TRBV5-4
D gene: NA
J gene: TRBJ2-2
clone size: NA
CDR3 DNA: TGTGCCAGCAGCCCAATCGACTCTAACACCGGGGAGCTGTTTTTT
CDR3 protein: CASSPIDSNTGELFF

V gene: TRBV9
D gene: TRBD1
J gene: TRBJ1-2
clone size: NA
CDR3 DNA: TGTGCCAGCAGCGTAGACAGGGGGTGGTATGGCTACACCTTC
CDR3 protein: CASSVDRGWYGYTF

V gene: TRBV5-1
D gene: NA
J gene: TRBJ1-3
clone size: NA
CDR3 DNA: TGCGCCAGCAGCTGGGACTTTACCTCTGGAAACACCATATATTTT
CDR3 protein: CASSWDFTSGNTIYF

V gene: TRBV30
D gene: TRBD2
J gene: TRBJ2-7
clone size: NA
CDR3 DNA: TGTGCCCAGCGACTAGCGGGGACCCGGGAGCAGTACTTC
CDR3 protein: CAQRLAGTREQYF

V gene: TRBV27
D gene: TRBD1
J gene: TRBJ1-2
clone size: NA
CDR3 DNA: TGTGCCAGCACTAGGACAGGGTTCTTCTATGGCTACACCTTC
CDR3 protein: CASTRTGFFYGYTF

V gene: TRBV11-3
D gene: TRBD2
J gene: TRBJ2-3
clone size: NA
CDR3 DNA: TGTGCCAGCAGCTCCGGGACTAGCGGGGCCGGCACAGATACGCAGTATTTT
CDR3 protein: CASSSGTSGAGTDTQYF

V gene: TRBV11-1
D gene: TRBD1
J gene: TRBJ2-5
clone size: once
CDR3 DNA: TGTGCCAGCAGCTTAGGGGGACAGGAAGAGACCCAGTACTTC
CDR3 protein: CASSLGGQEETQYF

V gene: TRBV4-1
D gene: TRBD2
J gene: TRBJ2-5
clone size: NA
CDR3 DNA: TGCGCCAGCAGCCAATTCCTTCCGGGACTAGATAATCAAGAGACCCAGTACTTC
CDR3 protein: CASSQFLPGLDNQETQYF

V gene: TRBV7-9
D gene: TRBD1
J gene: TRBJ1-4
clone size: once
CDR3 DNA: TGTGCCAGCAGCTTACAGGGGGCGCCGGGGGAAAAACTGTTTTTT
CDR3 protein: CASSLQGAPGEKLFF

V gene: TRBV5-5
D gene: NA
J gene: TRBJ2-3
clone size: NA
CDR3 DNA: TGTGCCAGCAGCTTACTCTTGGACACGACAGATACGCAGTATTTT
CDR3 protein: CASSLLLDTTDTQYF

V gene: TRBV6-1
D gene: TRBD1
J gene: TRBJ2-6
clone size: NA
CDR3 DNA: TGTGCCAGCAGTGAAAAGACAGGGTCTGGGGCCAACGTCCTGACTTTC
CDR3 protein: CASSEKTGSGANVLTF

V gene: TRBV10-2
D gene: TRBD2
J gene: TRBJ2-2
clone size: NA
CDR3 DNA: TGCGCCAGCAGGTCTCGGGGGGGGATCGGGGAGCTGTTTTTT
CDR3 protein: CASRSRGGIGELFF

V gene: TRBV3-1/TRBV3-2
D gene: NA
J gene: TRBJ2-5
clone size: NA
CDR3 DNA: TGTGCCAGCACCGAGGACCCGGCGGGAGAGACCCAGTACTTC
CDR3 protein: CASTEDPAGETQYF

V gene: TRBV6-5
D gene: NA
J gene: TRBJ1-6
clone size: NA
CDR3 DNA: TGTGCCAGCAGACTATCACAGGATTCACCCCTCCACTTT
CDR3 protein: CASRLSQDSPLHF

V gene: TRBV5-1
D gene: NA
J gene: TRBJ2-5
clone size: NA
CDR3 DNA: TGCGCCAGCAGCTTGGCCCCACAGACCCAAGAGACCCAGTACTTC
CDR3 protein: CASSLAPQTQETQYF

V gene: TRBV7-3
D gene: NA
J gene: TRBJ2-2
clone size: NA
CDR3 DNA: TGTGCCAGCAGCTTAAAAGGGGCCAACACCGGGGAGCTGTTTTTT
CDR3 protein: CASSLKGANTGELFF

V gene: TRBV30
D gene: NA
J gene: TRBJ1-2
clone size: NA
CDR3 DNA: TGTGCCTGGAGTGTACGGTATGGCTACACCTTC
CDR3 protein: CAWSVRYGYTF

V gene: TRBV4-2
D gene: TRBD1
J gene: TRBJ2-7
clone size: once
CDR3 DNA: TGTGCCAGCAGCCAGCAGGGGGCTGACGAGCAGTACTTC
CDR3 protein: CASSQQGADEQYF

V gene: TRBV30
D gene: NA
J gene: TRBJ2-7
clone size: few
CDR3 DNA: TGTGCCTGGAGTCCAGGGCTGGGAGAGCAGTACTTC
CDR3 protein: CAWSPGLGEQYF

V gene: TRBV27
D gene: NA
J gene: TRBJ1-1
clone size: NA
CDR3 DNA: TGTGCCAGCAGTTTATCGTTGGCGAACACTGAAGCTTTCTTT
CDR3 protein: CASSLSLANTEAFF

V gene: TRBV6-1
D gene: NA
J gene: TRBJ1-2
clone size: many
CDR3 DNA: TGTGCCAGCAGTGAACCAGGAGGTGCTAACTATGGCTACACCTTC
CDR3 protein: CASSEPGGANYGYTF

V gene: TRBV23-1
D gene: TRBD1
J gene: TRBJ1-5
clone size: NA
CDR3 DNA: TGCGCCAGCAGAACCACTTACTCCGGGACAGGGGGCTATCAGCCCCAGCATTTT
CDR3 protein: CASRTTYSGTGGYQPQHF

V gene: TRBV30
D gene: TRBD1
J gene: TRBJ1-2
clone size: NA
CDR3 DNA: TGTGCCTGGAGTCCCCCCCGGCAGGGGGCCTACTATGGCTACACCTTC
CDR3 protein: CAWSPPRQGAYYGYTF

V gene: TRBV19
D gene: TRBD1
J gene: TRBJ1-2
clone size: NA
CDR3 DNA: TGTGCCAGTAGGGGGACAGGGCATAACTATGGCTACACCTTC
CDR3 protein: CASRGTGHNYGYTF

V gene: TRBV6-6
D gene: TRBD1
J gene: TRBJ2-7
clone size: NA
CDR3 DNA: TGTGCCAGCAGTCCCGGCTTGAAAACAGGGGGAGTAGGCTACGAGCAGTACTTC
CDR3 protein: CASSPGLKTGGVGYEQYF

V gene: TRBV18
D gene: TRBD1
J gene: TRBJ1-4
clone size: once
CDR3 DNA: TGTGCCAGCTCCAGGACAGGGGGCTCCGCAACTAATGAAAAACTGTTTTTT
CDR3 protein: CASSRTGGSATNEKLFF

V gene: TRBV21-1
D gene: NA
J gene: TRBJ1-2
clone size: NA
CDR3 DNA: TGTGCCAGCAGCAAAGAGGGAGGGGGGGTCCCTAACTATGGCTACACCTTC
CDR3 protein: CASSKEGGGVPNYGYTF

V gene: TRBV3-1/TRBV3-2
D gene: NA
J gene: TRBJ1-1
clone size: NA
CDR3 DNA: TGTGCCAGCAGCCATTCAACAACGAACACTGAAGCTTTCTTT
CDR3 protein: CASSHSTTNTEAFF

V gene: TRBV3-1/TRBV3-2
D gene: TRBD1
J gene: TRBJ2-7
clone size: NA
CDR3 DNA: TGTGCCAGCAGCTTGCAGGGGGCGAAGGAGCAGTACTTC
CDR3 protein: CASSLQGAKEQYF

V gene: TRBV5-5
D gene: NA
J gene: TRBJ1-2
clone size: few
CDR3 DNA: TGTGCCAGCAGCCCGAGGAGGGGCGGCTACACCTTC
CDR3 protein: CASSPRRGGYTF

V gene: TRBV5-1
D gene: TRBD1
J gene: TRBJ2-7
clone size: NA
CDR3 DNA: TGCGCCAGCAGCTTGGGGGCAGGGGGTCCCTACGAGCAGTACTTC
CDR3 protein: CASSLGAGGPYEQYF

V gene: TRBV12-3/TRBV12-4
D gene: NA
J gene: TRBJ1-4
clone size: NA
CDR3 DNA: TGTGCCAGCAGTCTCCCCGATGAAAAACTGTTTTTT
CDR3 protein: CASSLPDEKLFF

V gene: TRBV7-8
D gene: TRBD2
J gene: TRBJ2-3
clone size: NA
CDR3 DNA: TGTGCCAGCAGCCCACTAGCGGGCCACACAGATACGCAGTATTTT
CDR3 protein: CASSPLAGHTDTQYF

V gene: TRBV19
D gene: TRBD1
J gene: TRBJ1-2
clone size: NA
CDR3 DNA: TGTGCCAGTAGTATGGGGACAGGGCACTATGGCTACACCTTC
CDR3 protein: CASSMGTGHYGYTF

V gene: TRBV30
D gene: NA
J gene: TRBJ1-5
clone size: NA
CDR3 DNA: TGTGCCTGGAGTGCGGCAGGGAATCAGCCCCAGCATTTT
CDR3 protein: CAWSAAGNQPQHF

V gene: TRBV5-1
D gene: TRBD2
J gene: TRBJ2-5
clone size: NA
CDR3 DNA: TGCGCCAGCAGAACCCAACCGGGACTAGTTCGGGAGGAGACCCAGTACTTC
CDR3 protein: CASRTQPGLVREETQYF

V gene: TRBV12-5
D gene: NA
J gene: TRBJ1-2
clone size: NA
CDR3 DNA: TGTGCTAGTGGCTCCACAGAAAGCTATGGCTACACCTTC
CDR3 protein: CASGSTESYGYTF

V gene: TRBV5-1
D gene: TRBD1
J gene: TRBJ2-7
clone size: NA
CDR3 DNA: TGCGCCAGCAGGTTGGTAGGTGGGACAGGGGATCTCGAGCAGTACTTC
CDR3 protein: CASRLVGGTGDLEQYF

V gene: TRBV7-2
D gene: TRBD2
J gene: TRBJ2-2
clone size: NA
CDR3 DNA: TGTGCCAGCAGCCCCGGGGGGGCGGGCACCGGGGAGCTGTTTTTT
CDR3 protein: CASSPGGAGTGELFF

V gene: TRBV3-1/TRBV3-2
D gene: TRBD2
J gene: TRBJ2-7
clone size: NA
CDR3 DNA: TGTGCCAGCAGCCAAGGCGGGGGAGGGGCCTACGAGCAGTACTTC
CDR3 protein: CASSQGGGGAYEQYF

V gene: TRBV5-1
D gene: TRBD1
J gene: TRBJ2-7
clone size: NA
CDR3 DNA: TGCGCCAGCAGCTTCGTGACAGGGGACAACGAGCAGTACTTC
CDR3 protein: CASSFVTGDNEQYF

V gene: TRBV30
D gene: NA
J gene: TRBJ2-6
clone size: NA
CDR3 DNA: TGTGCCTGGAGTTCTCGGAGAGCCTCTGGGGCCAACGTCCTGACTTTC
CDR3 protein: CAWSSRRASGANVLTF

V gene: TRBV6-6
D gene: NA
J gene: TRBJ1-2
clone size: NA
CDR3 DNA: TGTGCCAGCAGCCAGTCTGGACAGCGGGAAAATGGCTACACCTTC
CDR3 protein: CASSQSGQRENGYTF

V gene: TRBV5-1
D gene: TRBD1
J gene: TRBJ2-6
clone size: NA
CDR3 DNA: TGCGCCATAAGTACAGGGGGCGGGAACTCTGGGGCCAACGTCCTGACTTTC
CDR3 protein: CAISTGGGNSGANVLTF

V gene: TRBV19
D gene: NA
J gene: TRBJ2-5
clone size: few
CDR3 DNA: TGTGCCAGTACCGCCGGAGGGAGTCTGGGGGAGACCCAGTACTTC
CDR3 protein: CASTAGGSLGETQYF